The clone carrying this T cell receptor (beta chain) came up many times. The junction departs from germline at one end; a sequencing error may be responsible. The sample belongs to a study of neurological immune-mediated disorders. Time point specified: longitudinal time-point 1 (baseline). This CDR3 region has 16 residues. Germline CDR1 and CDR2: LNHNV and YYDKDF (reference sequence). Via MiXCR, TCRdb re-called the 5' RACE reads, giving one row per CDR3 protein. The data contain tens of thousands of distinct CDR3 sequences, around 15% of them singletons. This clonotype was obtained from a female donor with HTLV-1-associated myelopathy (HAM/TSP). Sequencing was carried out using PBMCs. J is TRBJ2-7 and V is TRBV15, with TRBD1 matching 9 bases. CDR3 nucleotide sequence: TGTGCTACCAGCAGAGATCCGTTTCGACAGGGGGGCGAGCAGTACTTC. Translation: CATSRDPFRQGGEQYF.